Sequencing of this T cell receptor beta chain was carried out in a study of shared clonotypes between healthy human individuals. Study findings and constraints: Donor clonotype sharing was expected to depend on sequencing depth. Sharing across four donors was highest in naive CD4 (around 5%) and lowest in memory CD8 (roughly 0.4%).

In the case of this clone: Its antigen is currently unknown.

The CDR3 is made up of 14 amino acids. V was shortened by 6 bases and J by 2 bases, with 13 bases between the two germline ends. Per germline, CDR1 SGHTA and CDR2 FQGNSA. Original handling: Filtering differed since immunoSEQ provided only junctions, with no quality scores. The protocol was immunoSEQ multiplex PCR, while the TCRdb copy is restricted to in-frame clones and leaves out a portion. From that table come the V and J calls and clone size; the DNA was used to work out D and trimming. The sample consists of a few million clones, roughly nine tenths of them appearing once. The chain has TRBV7-2 and TRBJ1-2, with D possibly TRBD1 on 6 matching bases. The source material was naive CD4+ T cells sorted from blood. Documented subset: CD45RA+ positively selected. The TCR comes from a man younger than 35 in good health. The CDR3 bases are TGTGCCAGCAGGGCCATAGACAGGAACTATGGCTACACCTTC. Its protein is CASRAIDRNYGYTF.